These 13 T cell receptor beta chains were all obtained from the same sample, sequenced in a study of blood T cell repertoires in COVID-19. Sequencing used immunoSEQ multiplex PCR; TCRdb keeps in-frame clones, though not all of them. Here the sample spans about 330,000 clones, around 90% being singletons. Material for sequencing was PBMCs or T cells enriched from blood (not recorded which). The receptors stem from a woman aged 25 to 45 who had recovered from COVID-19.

CDR3 region: CASTTNDGGGYTF. The CDR3 DNA is TGTGCCAGCACCACGAATGATGGCGGGGGCTACACCTTC. The chain combines TRBV12-3 or TRBV12-4 with TRBJ1-2, with D unclear. The CDR3 has 13 residues. V lost 7 bases to trimming and J lost 8 bases, with 17 bases between them.

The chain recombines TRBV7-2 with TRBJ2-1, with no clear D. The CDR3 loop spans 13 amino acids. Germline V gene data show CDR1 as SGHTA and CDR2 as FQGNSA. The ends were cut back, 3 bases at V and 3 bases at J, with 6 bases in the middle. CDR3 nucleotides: TGTGCCAGCAGCTTTAACAGCTACAATGAGCAGTTCTTC. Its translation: CASSFNSYNEQFF.

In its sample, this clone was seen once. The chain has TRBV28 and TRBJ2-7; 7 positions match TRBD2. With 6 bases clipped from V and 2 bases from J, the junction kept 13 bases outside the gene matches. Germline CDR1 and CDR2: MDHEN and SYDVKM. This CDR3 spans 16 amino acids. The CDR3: CASSKRGVAATYEQYF. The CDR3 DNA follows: TGTGCCAGCAGCAAACGGGGGGTAGCGGCAACCTACGAGCAGTACTTC.

As DNA, the CDR3 is TGTGCCAGCAGCGGGACAGTCAACTCCTATGGCTACACCTTC. It translates to CASSGTVNSYGYTF. The chain is built from TRBV7-2 and TRBJ1-2, with 7 bases fitting TRBD1. Germline CDR1 is SGHTA and CDR2 is FQGNSA. The CDR3 spans 14 residues. V was clipped by 5 bases and J by 4 bases; unmatched bases: 7.

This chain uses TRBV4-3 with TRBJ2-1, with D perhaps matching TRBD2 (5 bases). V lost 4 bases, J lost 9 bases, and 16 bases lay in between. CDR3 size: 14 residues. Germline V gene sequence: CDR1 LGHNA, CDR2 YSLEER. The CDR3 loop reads CASSREGLRGEQFF. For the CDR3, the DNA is TGCGCCAGCAGCCGTGAGGGTCTCCGGGGTGAGCAGTTCTTC.

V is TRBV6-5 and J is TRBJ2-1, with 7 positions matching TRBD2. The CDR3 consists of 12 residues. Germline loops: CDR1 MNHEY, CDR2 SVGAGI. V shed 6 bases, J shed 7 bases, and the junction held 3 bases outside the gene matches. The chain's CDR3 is CASRFGGNEQFF. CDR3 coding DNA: TGTGCCAGCAGATTCGGGGGGAATGAGCAGTTCTTC.

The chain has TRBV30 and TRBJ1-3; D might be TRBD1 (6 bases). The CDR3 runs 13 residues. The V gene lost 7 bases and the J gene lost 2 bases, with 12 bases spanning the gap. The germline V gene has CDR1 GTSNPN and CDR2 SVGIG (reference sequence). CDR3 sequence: CAYNRAAGNTIYF. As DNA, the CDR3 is TGTGCCTATAACAGGGCAGCTGGAAACACCATATATTTT.

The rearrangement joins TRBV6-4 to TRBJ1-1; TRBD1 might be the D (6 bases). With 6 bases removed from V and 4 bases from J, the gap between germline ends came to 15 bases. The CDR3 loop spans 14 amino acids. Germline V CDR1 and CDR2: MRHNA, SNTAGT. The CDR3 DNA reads TGTGCCAGCAGGCAAATACAGGGTAGCACTGAAGCTTTCTTT. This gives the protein CASRQIQGSTEAFF.

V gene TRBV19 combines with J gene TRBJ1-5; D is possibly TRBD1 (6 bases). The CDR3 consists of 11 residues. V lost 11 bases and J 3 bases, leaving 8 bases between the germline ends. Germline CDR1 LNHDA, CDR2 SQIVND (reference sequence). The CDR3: CAGGNNQPQHF. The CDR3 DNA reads TGTGCCGGGGGCAACAATCAGCCCCAGCATTTT.

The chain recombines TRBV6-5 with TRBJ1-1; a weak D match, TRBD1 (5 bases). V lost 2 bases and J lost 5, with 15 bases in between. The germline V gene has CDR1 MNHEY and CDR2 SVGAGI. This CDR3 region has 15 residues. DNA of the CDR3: TGTGCCAGCAGTTACACCGGGGGGGTGATAACTGAAGCTTTCTTT. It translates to CASSYTGGVITEAFF.

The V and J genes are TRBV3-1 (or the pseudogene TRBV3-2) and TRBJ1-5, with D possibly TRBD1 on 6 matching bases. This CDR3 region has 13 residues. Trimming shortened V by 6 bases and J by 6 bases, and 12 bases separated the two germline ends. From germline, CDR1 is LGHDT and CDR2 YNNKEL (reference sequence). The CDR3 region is CASSRTVGQPQHF. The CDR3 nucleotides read TGTGCCAGCAGTCGGACAGTCGGTCAGCCCCAGCATTTT.

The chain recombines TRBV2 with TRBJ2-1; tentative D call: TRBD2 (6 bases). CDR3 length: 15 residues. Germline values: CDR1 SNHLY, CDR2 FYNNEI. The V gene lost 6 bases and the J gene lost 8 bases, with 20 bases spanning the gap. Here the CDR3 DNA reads TGTGCCAGCAGGGGGCTTGGGGGGTTCCTCGATGAGCAGTTCTTC. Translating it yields CASRGLGGFLDEQFF.

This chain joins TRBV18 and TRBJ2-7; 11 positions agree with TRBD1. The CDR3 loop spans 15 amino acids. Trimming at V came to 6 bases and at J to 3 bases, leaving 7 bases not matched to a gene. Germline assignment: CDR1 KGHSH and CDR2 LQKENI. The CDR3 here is CASSVIGTGGYEQYF. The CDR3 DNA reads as TGTGCCAGCTCGGTTATCGGGACAGGGGGCTACGAGCAGTACTTC.